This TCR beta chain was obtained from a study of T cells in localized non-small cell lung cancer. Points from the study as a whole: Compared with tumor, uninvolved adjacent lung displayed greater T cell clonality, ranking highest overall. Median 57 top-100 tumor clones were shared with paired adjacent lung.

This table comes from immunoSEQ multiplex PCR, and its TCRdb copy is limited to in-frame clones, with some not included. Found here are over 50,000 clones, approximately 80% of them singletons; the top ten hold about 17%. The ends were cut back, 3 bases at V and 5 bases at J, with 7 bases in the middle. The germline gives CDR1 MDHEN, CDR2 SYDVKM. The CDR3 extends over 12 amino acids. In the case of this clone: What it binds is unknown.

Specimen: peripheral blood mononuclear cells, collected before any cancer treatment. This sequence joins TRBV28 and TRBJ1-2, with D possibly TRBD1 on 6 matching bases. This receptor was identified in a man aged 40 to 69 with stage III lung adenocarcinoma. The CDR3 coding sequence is TGTGCCAGCAGTTTTCAGGGGTATGGCTACACCTTC. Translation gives CASSFQGYGYTF.